One and the same sample provided the 30 T cell receptor beta chains below, sequenced in a study of T cells after yellow fever vaccination. TCRdb recomputed calls from the 5' RACE reads with MiXCR, one row per CDR3 protein. The table shows about 160,000 distinct CDR3 sequences, with 6% to 7.5% occurring only once. The material sequenced was CD4+ T cells sorted from PBMCs, taken more than 4 days after the first yellow fever vaccination. These receptors all stem from a man aged 18 to 35 who received the YFV17D yellow fever vaccine.

The V and J genes are TRBV9 and TRBJ2-1; 8 bases agree with TRBD2. This CDR3 has 13 residues. The ends lost 3 bases at V and 13 bases at J; junction bases unmatched: 9. Germline-derived CDR1 and CDR2 are SGDLS and YYNGEE. CDR3 DNA sequence: TGTGCCAGCAGCGACCAACCGGGGGGGGAACAGTTCTTC. Protein product: CASSDQPGGEQFF.

This clonotype was seen repeatedly, ten times or more. The chain has TRBV4-3 and TRBJ2-5, with TRBD2 matching over 11 bases. The CDR3 is 17 amino acids. CDR1 LGHNA and CDR2 YSLEER come from the germline V gene. The junction had 7 bases not matched to a gene; V was cut back by 0 bases and J by 4 bases. The DNA of the CDR3 is TGCGCCAGCAGCCAAGAGGGGCTAGCGGGGGGAGTAGAGACCCAGTACTTC. It translates to CASSQEGLAGGVETQYF.

This clonotype was detected many times. This chain connects TRBV12-3 or TRBV12-4 to TRBJ2-3, with TRBD2 matching over 11 bases. Losses at the gene ends were 4 bases for V and 6 bases for J; bases not matched to a gene: 3. This CDR3 comprises 14 residues. CDR3 nucleotide sequence: TGTGCCAGCAGTTCTAGCGGGGGGTGGGATACGCAGTATTTT. This encodes CASSSSGGWDTQYF.

This clonotype was observed many times. The gene calls are TRBV12-3 or TRBV12-4 and TRBJ2-3, with D maybe TRBD2 (6 bases). V gave up 0 bases and J gave up 3 bases, with 10 bases separating them. This CDR3 has 15 residues. The CDR3 nucleotides are TGTGCCAGCAGTTTAGCGCGTGCGGGGACAGATACGCAGTATTTT. Encoded protein: CASSLARAGTDTQYF.

The V call is TRBV3-1, the J call TRBJ2-3; D is unclear. The germline CDR1 and CDR2 sequences are LGHDT and YNNKEL (reference sequence). The CDR3 is 15 amino acids. V lost 1 base to trimming and J lost 1 base, with 9 bases between them. DNA for the CDR3: TGTGCCAGCAGCCAAGGGCCCATACGCACAGATACGCAGTATTTT. Amino acid sequence: CASSQGPIRTDTQYF.

This clonotype was observed many times. The V and J genes are TRBV7-8 and TRBJ2-2, with a weak D call TRBD2 (6 bases). V lost 6 bases to trimming and J lost 7 bases, with 18 bases between them. Germline V CDR1 and CDR2: SGHVS, FQNEAQ. There are 15 residues in the CDR3. The CDR3 loop reads CASRTNPAGIGELFF. CDR3 nucleotide sequence: TGTGCCAGCAGAACCAACCCCGCGGGGATCGGGGAGCTGTTTTTT.

This clonotype has a single count. A much larger clonotype is one base distant, so this may be a read error. V gene TRBV7-9 combines with J gene TRBJ2-3; the D gene is possibly TRBD1 (6 bases). CDR1 SEHNR and CDR2 FQNEAQ come from the germline V gene (reference sequence). The CDR3 has 12 amino acids. Trimming removed 8 bases from V and 3 bases from J, with 9 bases in between. This CDR3 is CASGDMTDTQYF. CDR3 nucleotides: TGTGCCAGCGGGGACATGACAGATACGCAGTATTTT. The whole variable domain, filled in from reference TRBV7-9 and TRBJ2-3, reads DTGVSQNPRHKITKRGQNVTFRCDPISEHNRLYWYRQTLGQGPEFLTYFQNEAQLEKSRLLSDRFSAERPKGSFSTLEIQRTEQGDSAMYLCASGDMTDTQYFGPGTRLTVL.

This clonotype came up a few times. The rearrangement joins TRBV24-1 to TRBJ2-3; no firm D call. Trimming removed 4 bases at V and 4 bases at J, with 11 bases between. Germline V CDR1 and CDR2: KGHDR, SFDVKD. The CDR3 is 14 residues long. The CDR3 DNA reads TGTGCCACCAGTGACCGTCGACTCGCAGATACGCAGTATTTT. As protein: CATSDRRLADTQYF.

The chain uses TRBV12-3 or TRBV12-4 and TRBJ1-6, with D perhaps matching TRBD1 (5 bases). Trimming removed 5 bases from V and 7 bases from J, with 15 bases in between. The CDR3 covers 15 residues. CDR3 residues: CASSRTRDGNSPLHF. In nucleotides, the CDR3 is TGTGCCAGCAGTCGCACCCGGGACGGAAATTCACCCCTCCACTTT.

This rearrangement joins TRBV5-5 to TRBJ2-7, with TRBD2 identical over 7 bases. After removal of 8 bases from V and 1 base from J, the junction contained 6 bases not matched to a gene. The CDR3 runs to 13 residues. Per germline, CDR1 SGHKS and CDR2 YYEKEE (reference sequence). CDR3 region: CARGTGGSYEQYV. In DNA, the CDR3 is TGTGCCAGGGGCACCGGGGGGTCCTACGAGCAGTACGTC.

This clonotype was picked up many times. The chain recombines TRBV12-3 or TRBV12-4 with TRBJ1-2; TRBD1 agrees at 9 bases. The V and J ends lost 6 bases and 8 bases, in that order; junction bases with no gene match: 7. This CDR3 contains 13 residues. The CDR3 DNA reads as TGTGCCAGCAGGCCGGGACAGGGATCGGGCTACACCTTC. Translation gives CASRPGQGSGYTF.

This chain links TRBV5-6 with TRBJ2-7; a possible D gene is TRBD1 (6 bases). The CDR3 sequence is 13 residues long. V was pared by 7 bases and J by 3 bases, with 14 bases between. Looked up from germline, CDR1 is SGHDT and CDR2 is YYEEEE. The CDR3 here is CASGLRDIYEQYF. CDR3 sequence (DNA): TGTGCCAGCGGCCTCCGGGACATCTACGAGCAGTACTTC.

This clonotype was picked up many times. This CDR3 is CASSLGLADIQYF. CDR3 DNA sequence: TGTGCCAGCAGCTTAGGGCTAGCGGACATTCAGTACTTC. The rearrangement links TRBV7-2 to TRBJ2-4; TRBD2 aligns across 7 bases. Germline assignment: CDR1 SGHTA and CDR2 FQGNSA. This CDR3 spans 13 amino acids. The V segment lost 1 base and the J segment 8 bases; nucleotides outside the gene matches: 2.

The V gene is TRBV6-1, the J gene TRBJ1-1, with TRBD1 matching 7 bases. Germline trimming cut 5 bases from V and 8 bases from J; bases unmatched to any gene: 5. The CDR3 is 12 residues long. Looked up from germline, CDR1 is MNHNS and CDR2 is SASEGT. The CDR3 protein is CASSRGQPEAFF. CDR3 bases: TGTGCCAGCAGTAGGGGACAGCCCGAAGCTTTCTTT.

This clonotype was seen many times. This chain links TRBV2 with TRBJ2-1; the match to TRBD2 covers 11 bases. V lost 2 bases, J lost 9 bases, and 6 bases stayed unmatched. In germline, CDR1 is SNHLY, CDR2 FYNNEI. The CDR3 runs to 15 residues. CDR3 bases: TGTGCCAGCAGTGAAAATAGCGGGGGGGCCGGTGAGCAGTTCTTC. It is translated as CASSENSGGAGEQFF.

This clonotype was picked up many times. The chain has TRBV28 and TRBJ2-3; no definite D call. V was trimmed by 2 bases and J by 4 bases, leaving 10 bases between them. CDR1 and CDR2 (germline): MDHEN, SYDVKM. The CDR3 sequence is 14 residues long. The CDR3 here is CASSLGQWSDTQYF. As DNA, the CDR3 is TGTGCCAGCAGTTTAGGGCAGTGGTCAGATACGCAGTATTTT.

This clonotype appeared many times. The genes are TRBV24-1 and TRBJ2-1; D is unclear. V gave up 7 bases and J gave up 1 base, with 4 bases separating them. The length of the CDR3 is 12 residues. The germline V gene encodes CDR1 KGHDR and CDR2 SFDVKD. CDR3: CATRGSYNEQFF. The CDR3 DNA follows: TGTGCCACCAGGGGTTCCTACAATGAGCAGTTCTTC.

This clonotype has only a few counts. V and J are TRBV10-3 and TRBJ2-1; 10 bases match TRBD2. The CDR3 covers 14 residues. V trimming: 8 bases; J trimming: 8 bases; junction bases outside the gene matches: 9. Germline CDR1 ENHRY, CDR2 SYGVKD. The CDR3 DNA reads as TGTGCCATCGGGAGCGGGGGGGCCGGAGATGAGCAGTTCTTC. It encodes CAIGSGGAGDEQFF.

This clonotype was counted a few times. This chain uses TRBV9 with TRBJ2-5; TRBD1 or TRBD2 may be the D gene (7 bases each). This CDR3 is 15 amino acids long. V lost 4 bases and J lost 4, with 17 bases in between. Looked up from germline, CDR1 is SGDLS and CDR2 is YYNGEE. The CDR3 DNA follows: TGTGCCAGCAGCCCGTGGGGAGGGGGCCGAGAGACCCAGTACTTC. Amino acids: CASSPWGGGRETQYF.

The V call is TRBV14, the J call TRBJ1-2; D remains unclear. Trimming removed 4 bases from V and 8 bases from J, with 20 bases in between. The CDR3 consists of 15 residues. The germline V gene encodes CDR1 SGHDN and CDR2 FVKESK. CDR3 residues: CASSRLDVGPNGYTF. CDR3 nucleotide sequence: TGTGCCAGCAGCCGATTGGACGTCGGTCCGAACGGCTACACCTTC. Supplemented by reference TRBV14 and TRBJ1-2, the full variable domain reads EAGVTQFPSHSVIEKGQTVTLRCDPISGHDNLYWYRRVMGKEIKFLLHFVKESKQDESGMPNNRFLAERTGGTYSTLKVQPAELEDSGVYFCASSRLDVGPNGYTFGSGTRLTVV.

There are many counts of this clonotype. Here the CDR3 reads CASSYVMRGGPDTQYF. The CDR3 nucleotides read TGTGCCAGCAGTTATGTTATGCGGGGGGGCCCGGATACGCAGTATTTT. The chain has TRBV6-5 and TRBJ2-3, with TRBD2 identical over 9 bases. The trim removed 3 bases at V and 6 bases at J, leaving 10 bases unmatched. The germline V gene encodes CDR1 MNHEY and CDR2 SVGAGI. This CDR3 spans 16 amino acids.

The rearrangement uses TRBV2 and TRBJ1-5; 9 nucleotides line up with TRBD1. The CDR3 has 16 residues. V dropped 4 bases and J dropped 8; count of bases not matched to a gene: 12. Germline loops: CDR1 SNHLY, CDR2 FYNNEI. The CDR3 coding sequence is TGTGCCAGCAGTGGAATAACAGGGGGCCGCTTTGAGCCCCAGCATTTT. Its translation: CASSGITGGRFEPQHF.

In this sample, this clonotype turned up many times. CDR3 loop: CSVGQLEQFF. CDR3 nucleotide sequence: TGCAGCGTCGGACAGCTAGAGCAGTTCTTC. The rearrangement uses TRBV29-1 and TRBJ2-1, with D maybe TRBD1 (6 bases). The germline V gene has CDR1 SQVTM and CDR2 ANQGSEA. V gave up 6 bases and J gave up 10 bases, with 10 bases separating them. This CDR3 is built from 10 residues.

This clonotype was seen many times. The chain links TRBV27 to TRBJ2-7; unclear D gene. CDR1 is MNHEY, CDR2 SMNVEV, per germline (reference sequence). Trimming left V 1 base short and J 4 bases short, with 11 bases between. The CDR3 is made up of 14 amino acids. The CDR3 protein is CASSLYSTAYEQYF. CDR3 bases: TGTGCCAGCAGTTTATACAGCACGGCTTACGAGCAGTACTTC.

This clonotype showed up many times. The rearrangement joins TRBV20-1 to TRBJ2-1; D is unclear. CDR3 length: 12 amino acids. Looked up from germline, CDR1 is DFQATT and CDR2 is SNEGSKA (reference sequence). Deletions cut 2 bases from V and 9 bases from J, with 11 bases between. The CDR3 DNA follows: TGCAGTGCTAGACGTAGTTTGCCTGAGCAGTTCTTC. It codes for CSARRSLPEQFF.

This clonotype was recorded at least ten times. This rearrangement joins TRBV10-1 to TRBJ2-1, with D perhaps matching TRBD2 (5 bases). Germline lookup yields CDR1 WNHNN and CDR2 SYGVQD (reference sequence). The CDR3 is 13 amino acids. Between the trimmed V and J ends, which lost 4 bases and 6 bases, there was a span of 10 bases. The CDR3 sequence: CASSALARNEQFF. CDR3 DNA: TGCGCCAGCAGTGCCTTAGCGCGCAATGAGCAGTTCTTC.

This clonotype was picked up many times. The gene calls are TRBV29-1 and TRBJ2-5; TRBD1 aligns across 8 bases. The V gene end was trimmed by 7 bases and the J gene end by 4 bases; junction bases not matched to a gene: 8. Germline V CDR1 and CDR2: SQVTM, ANQGSEA. This CDR3 spans 13 amino acids. The DNA of the CDR3 is TGCAGCGCCTTTGCAGGGGGCCGAGAGACCCAGTACTTC. Amino acid sequence: CSAFAGGRETQYF.

There are many counts of this clonotype. The CDR3 nucleotides read TGTGCCAGCAACCTACAAACAGGGGCTAATTCACCCCTCCACTTT. Translation gives CASNLQTGANSPLHF. The chain couples TRBV7-2 to TRBJ1-6, with 7 bases aligning to TRBD1. The germline gives CDR1 SGHTA, CDR2 FQGNSA. With V trimmed by 7 bases and J by 6 bases, 9 bases remained unmatched. The CDR3 is 15 amino acids.

The V and J genes are TRBV19 and TRBJ2-6; D could derive from TRBD1 or TRBD2 (6 bases each). Germline CDR1 LNHDA, CDR2 SQIVND (reference sequence). V was trimmed by 2 bases and J by 2 bases, leaving 16 bases between them. This CDR3 has 18 amino acids. This CDR3 is CASSIPNGGGPGANVLTF. The CDR3 region has the DNA TGTGCCAGTAGTATACCTAACGGAGGGGGGCCTGGGGCCAACGTCCTGACTTTC.

On this clonotype: A much larger clone lies one base from this, so it may be a read error. The chain is built from TRBV5-1 and TRBJ1-2, with D possibly being TRBD1 (6 bases). Germline-derived CDR1 and CDR2 are SGHRS and YFSETQ. V was pared by 4 bases and J by 5 bases, with 12 bases between. This CDR3 comprises 13 residues. CDR3 coding DNA: TGCGCCAGCAGCCTCGACAGGAGGTATGGCTACACCTTC. Protein sequence: CASSLDRRYGYTF.